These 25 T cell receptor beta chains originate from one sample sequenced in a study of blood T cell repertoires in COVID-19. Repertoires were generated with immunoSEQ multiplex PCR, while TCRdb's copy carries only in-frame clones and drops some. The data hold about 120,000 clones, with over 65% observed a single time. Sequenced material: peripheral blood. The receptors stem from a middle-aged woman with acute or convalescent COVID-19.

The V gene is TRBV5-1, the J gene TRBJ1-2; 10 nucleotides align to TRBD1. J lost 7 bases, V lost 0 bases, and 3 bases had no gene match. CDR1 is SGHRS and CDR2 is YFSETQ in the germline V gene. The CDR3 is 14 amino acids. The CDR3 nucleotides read TGCGCCAGCAGCTTGGAGTGGGACAGGGGTGGCTACACCTTC. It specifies CASSLEWDRGGYTF.

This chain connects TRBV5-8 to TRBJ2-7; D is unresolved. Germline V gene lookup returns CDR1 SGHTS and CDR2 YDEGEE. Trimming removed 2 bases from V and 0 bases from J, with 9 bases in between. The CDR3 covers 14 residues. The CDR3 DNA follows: TGTGCCAGCAGCTTATCGTGGGCCTCCTACGAGCAGTACTTC. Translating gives CASSLSWASYEQYF.

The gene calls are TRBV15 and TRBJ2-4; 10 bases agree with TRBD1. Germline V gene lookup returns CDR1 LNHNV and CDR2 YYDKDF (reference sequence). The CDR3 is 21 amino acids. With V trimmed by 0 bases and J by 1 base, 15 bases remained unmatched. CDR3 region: CATSRDNGQGGVFTAKNIQYF. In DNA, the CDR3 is TGTGCCACCAGCAGAGACAACGGACAGGGGGGAGTTTTCACGGCCAAAAACATTCAGTACTTC.

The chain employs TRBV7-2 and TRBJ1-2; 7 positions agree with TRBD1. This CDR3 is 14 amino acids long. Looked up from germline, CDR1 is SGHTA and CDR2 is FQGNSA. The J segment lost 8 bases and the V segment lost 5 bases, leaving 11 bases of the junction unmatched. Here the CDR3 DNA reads TGTGCCAGCAGCCAGGGACAGACCGCTGGGGGCTACACCTTC. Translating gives CASSQGQTAGGYTF.

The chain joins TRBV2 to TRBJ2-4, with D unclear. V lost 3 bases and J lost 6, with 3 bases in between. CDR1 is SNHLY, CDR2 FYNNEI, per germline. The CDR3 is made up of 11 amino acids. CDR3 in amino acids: CASSDRNIQYF. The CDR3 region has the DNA TGTGCCAGCAGTGATAGAAACATTCAGTACTTC.

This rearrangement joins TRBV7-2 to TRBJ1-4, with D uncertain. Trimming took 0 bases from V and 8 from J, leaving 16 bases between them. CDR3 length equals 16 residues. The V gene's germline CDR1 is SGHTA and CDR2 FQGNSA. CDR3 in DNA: TGTGCCAGCAGCTTAGCGAGAGGCGGCCCCCGAGAAAAACTGTTTTTT. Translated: CASSLARGGPREKLFF.

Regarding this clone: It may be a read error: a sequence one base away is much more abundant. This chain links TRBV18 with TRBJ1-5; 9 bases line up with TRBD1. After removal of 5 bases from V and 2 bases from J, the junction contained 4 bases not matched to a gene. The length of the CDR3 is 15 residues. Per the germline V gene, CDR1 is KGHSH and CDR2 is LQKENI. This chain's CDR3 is CASSADRGGNQPQHF. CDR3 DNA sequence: TGTGCCAGCTCAGCGGACAGGGGTGGCAATCAGCCCCAGCATTTT.

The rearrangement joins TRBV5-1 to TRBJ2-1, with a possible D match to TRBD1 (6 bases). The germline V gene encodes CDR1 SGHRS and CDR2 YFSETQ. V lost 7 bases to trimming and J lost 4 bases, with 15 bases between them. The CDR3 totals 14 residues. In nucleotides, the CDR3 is TGCGCCAGCGCCCGACAGGATTTATACAATGAGCAGTTCTTC. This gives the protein CASARQDLYNEQFF.

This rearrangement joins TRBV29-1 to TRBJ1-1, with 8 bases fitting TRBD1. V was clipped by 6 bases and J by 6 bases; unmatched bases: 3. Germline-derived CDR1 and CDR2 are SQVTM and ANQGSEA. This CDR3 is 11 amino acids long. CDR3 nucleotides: TGCAGCGTCACAGGGGGACCTGAAGCTTTCTTT. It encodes CSVTGGPEAFF.

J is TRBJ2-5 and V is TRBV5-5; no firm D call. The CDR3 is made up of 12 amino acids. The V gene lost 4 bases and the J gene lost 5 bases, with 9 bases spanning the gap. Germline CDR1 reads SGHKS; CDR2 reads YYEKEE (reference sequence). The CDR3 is CASSPTSETQYF. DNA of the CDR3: TGTGCCAGCAGCCCCACAAGTGAGACCCAGTACTTC.

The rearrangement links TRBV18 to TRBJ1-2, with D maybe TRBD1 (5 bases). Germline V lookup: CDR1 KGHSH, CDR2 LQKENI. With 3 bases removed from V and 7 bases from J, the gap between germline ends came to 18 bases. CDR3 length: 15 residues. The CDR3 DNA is TGTGCCAGCTCACCGGGCGGCAGGGACTTAGGTGGCTACACCTTC. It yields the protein CASSPGGRDLGGYTF.

In nucleotides, the CDR3 is TGTGCCAGCAGCGTCGTGAGGACAGATACGCAGTATTTT. Encoded protein: CASSVVRTDTQYF. This sequence joins TRBV5-6 and TRBJ2-3, with D uncertain. In germline, CDR1 is SGHDT, CDR2 YYEEEE. The length of the CDR3 is 13 residues. Trimming took 4 bases from V and 3 from J, leaving 9 bases between them.

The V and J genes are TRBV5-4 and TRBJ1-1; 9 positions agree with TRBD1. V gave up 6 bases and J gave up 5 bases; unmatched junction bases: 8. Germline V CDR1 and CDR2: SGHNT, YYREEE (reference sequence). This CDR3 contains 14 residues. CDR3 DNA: TGTGCCAGCACCAAGGACAGGGGACAGACTGAAGCTTTCTTT. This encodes CASTKDRGQTEAFF.

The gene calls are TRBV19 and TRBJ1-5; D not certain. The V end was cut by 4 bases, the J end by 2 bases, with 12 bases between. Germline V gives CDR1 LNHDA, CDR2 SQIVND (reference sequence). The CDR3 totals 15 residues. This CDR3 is CASSTEGIRNQPQHF. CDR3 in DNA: TGTGCCAGTAGTACGGAGGGAATTCGCAATCAGCCCCAGCATTTT.

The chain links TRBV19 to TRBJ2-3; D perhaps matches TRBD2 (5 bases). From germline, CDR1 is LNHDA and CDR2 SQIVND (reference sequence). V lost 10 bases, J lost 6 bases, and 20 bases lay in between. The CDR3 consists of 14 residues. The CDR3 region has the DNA TGTGCCACCAAGGAGCGGAGTAATGTGGATACGCAGTATTTT. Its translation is CATKERSNVDTQYF.

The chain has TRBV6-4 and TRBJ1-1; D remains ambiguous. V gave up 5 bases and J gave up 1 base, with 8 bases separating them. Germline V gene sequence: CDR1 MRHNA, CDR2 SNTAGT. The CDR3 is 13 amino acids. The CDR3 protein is CASSLRWNTEAFF. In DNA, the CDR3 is TGTGCCAGCAGTCTACGGTGGAACACTGAAGCTTTCTTT.

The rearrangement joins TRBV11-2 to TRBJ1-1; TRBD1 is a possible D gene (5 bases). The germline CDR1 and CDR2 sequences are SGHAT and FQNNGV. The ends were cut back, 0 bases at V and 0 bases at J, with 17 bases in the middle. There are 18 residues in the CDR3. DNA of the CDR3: TGTGCCAGCAGCTTAGATTTTCAGGGAAGAAGGATGAACACTGAAGCTTTCTTT. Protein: CASSLDFQGRRMNTEAFF.

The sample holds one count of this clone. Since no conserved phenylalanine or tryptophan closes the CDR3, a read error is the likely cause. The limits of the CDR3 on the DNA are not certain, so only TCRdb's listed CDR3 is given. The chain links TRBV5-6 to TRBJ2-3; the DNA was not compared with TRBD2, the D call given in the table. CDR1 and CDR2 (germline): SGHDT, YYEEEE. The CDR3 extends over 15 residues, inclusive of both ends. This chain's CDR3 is CASSPGQGLAGGPYS.

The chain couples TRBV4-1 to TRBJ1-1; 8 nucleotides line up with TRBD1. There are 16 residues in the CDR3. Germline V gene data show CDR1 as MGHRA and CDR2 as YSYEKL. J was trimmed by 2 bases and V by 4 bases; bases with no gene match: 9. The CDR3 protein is CASSRTDRGGNTEAFF. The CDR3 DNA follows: TGCGCCAGCAGCCGCACAGACAGGGGTGGAAACACTGAAGCTTTCTTT.

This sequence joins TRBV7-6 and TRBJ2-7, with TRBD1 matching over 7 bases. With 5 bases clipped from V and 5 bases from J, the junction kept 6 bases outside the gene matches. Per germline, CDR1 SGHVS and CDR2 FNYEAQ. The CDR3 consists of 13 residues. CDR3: CASSPGQQDEQYF. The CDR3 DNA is TGTGCCAGCAGCCCGGGACAGCAGGACGAGCAGTACTTC.

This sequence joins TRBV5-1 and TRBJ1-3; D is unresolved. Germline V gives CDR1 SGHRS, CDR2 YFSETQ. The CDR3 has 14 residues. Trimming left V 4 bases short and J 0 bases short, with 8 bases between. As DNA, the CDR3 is TGCGCCAGCAGCCCACAGATCTCTGGAAACACCATATATTTT. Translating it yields CASSPQISGNTIYF.

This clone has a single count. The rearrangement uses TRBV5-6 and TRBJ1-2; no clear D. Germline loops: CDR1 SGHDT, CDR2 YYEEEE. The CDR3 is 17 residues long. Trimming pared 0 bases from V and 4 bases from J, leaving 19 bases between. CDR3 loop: CASSLDSGKPSFYGYTF. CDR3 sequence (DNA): TGTGCCAGCAGCTTGGATTCAGGAAAACCGAGTTTCTATGGCTACACCTTC.

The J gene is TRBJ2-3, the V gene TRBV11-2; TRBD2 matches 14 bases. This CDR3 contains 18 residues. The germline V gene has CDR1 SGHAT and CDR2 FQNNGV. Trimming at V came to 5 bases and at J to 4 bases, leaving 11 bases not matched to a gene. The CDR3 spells CASSPRFVTSGGADTQYF. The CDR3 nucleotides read TGTGCCAGCAGCCCAAGATTTGTGACTAGCGGGGGGGCAGATACGCAGTATTTT.

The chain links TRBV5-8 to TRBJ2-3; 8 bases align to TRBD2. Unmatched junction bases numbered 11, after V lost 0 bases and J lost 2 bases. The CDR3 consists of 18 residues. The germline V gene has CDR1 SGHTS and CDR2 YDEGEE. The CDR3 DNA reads TGTGCCAGCAGCTTGGAACGGCTAGCGGGCTTCACCACAGATACGCAGTATTTT. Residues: CASSLERLAGFTTDTQYF.

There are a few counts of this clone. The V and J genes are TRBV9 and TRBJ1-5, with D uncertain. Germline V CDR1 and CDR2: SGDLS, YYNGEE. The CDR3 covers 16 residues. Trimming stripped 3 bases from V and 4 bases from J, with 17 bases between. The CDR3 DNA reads TGTGCCAGCAGCGCGACGGGAGAGGGTTGGAATCAGCCCCAGCATTTT. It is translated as CASSATGEGWNQPQHF.